The rows below give T cell receptor beta chains drawn from one sample of a study of shared clonotypes between healthy human individuals. Libraries were prepared by immunoSEQ multiplex PCR; TCRdb keeps only in-frame clonotypes and omits some of them. The sample includes 2 million to 2.5 million clones, about 94% of them seen just once. The sequenced material came from naive CD4+ T cells sorted from blood. Every receptor here comes from a young man in good health. The conserved cysteine and the conserved F or W are not part of the CDR3 here.

v_call: TRBV30
j_call: TRBJ1-4
cdr3_aa: AWSVAGKEAEKLF

v_call: TRBV4-3
j_call: TRBJ2-2
cdr3_aa: ASSQGVTSVNTGELF

v_call: TRBV19
j_call: TRBJ2-7
cdr3_aa: ASSMGGTGRTYEQY

v_call: TRBV10-1
j_call: TRBJ2-7
cdr3_aa: ASSERVTAYEQY

v_call: TRBV7-8
j_call: TRBJ1-5
cdr3_aa: ASSATVSDQPQH

v_call: TRBV5-1
j_call: TRBJ1-5
cdr3_aa: ASSLEGVSNQPQH

v_call: TRBV5-4
j_call: TRBJ2-1
cdr3_aa: ASSPGGTGRVNEQF

v_call: TRBV10-3
j_call: TRBJ2-1
cdr3_aa: AISESRDIYNEQF

v_call: TRBV27
j_call: TRBJ1-2
cdr3_aa: ASSSERGGYT

v_call: TRBV30
j_call: TRBJ2-2
cdr3_aa: AFTANTGELF

v_call: TRBV2
j_call: TRBJ2-7
cdr3_aa: ASRTDSYEQY

v_call: TRBV6-5
j_call: TRBJ2-3
cdr3_aa: ASRAGGRNTQY

v_call: TRBV15
j_call: TRBJ2-3
cdr3_aa: ATSPSELVTDTQY

v_call: TRBV27
j_call: TRBJ2-1
cdr3_aa: ASYRDSGGNEQF

v_call: TRBV18
j_call: TRBJ2-6
cdr3_aa: ASSPPGRYFSGANVLT

v_call: TRBV29-1
j_call: TRBJ1-1
cdr3_aa: SVARHTMNTEAF

v_call: TRBV18
j_call: TRBJ2-1
cdr3_aa: ASSPRTSGRGDNEQF

v_call: TRBV5-6
j_call: TRBJ2-5
cdr3_aa: ASSGGQGTETQY

v_call: TRBV28
j_call: TRBJ1-5
cdr3_aa: ASKMDGRGNQPQH

v_call: TRBV4-3
j_call: TRBJ1-2
cdr3_aa: ASSQDLRDRDYGYT

v_call: TRBV5-6
j_call: TRBJ2-5
cdr3_aa: ASSLGVGSTWVQETQY

v_call: TRBV2
j_call: TRBJ1-2
cdr3_aa: ASRDDRGRGYT

v_call: TRBV10-1
j_call: TRBJ2-1
cdr3_aa: ASSGQGAFPYNEQF

v_call: TRBV7-2
j_call: TRBJ2-4
cdr3_aa: ASSLGGTGLNIQY

v_call: TRBV7-2
j_call: TRBJ2-7
cdr3_aa: ASSLEWTFPNEQY

v_call: TRBV6-1
j_call: TRBJ2-5
cdr3_aa: ASSLRTDRHVGQY

v_call: TRBV28
j_call: TRBJ2-7
cdr3_aa: ASSSRDRPPYEQY

v_call: TRBV11-3
j_call: TRBJ1-1
cdr3_aa: ASSLGGGRDTEAF

v_call: TRBV4-3
j_call: TRBJ1-4
cdr3_aa: ASSHSGTGTVKLF

v_call: TRBV27
j_call: TRBJ1-1
cdr3_aa: ASSSIGTEAF

v_call: TRBV19
j_call: TRBJ1-3
cdr3_aa: ASLRTGGPGNTIY

v_call: TRBV10-2
j_call: TRBJ2-1
cdr3_aa: ASSESASGEQF

v_call: TRBV28
j_call: TRBJ2-1
cdr3_aa: ASRDAYNEQF

v_call: TRBV5-1
j_call: TRBJ2-2
cdr3_aa: ASSLRWAGRNTGELF

v_call: TRBV5-4
j_call: TRBJ2-6
cdr3_aa: ASSLDRFSGANVLT

v_call: TRBV7-2
j_call: TRBJ2-7
cdr3_aa: ASSPTGGQDYEQY

v_call: TRBV13
j_call: TRBJ1-6
cdr3_aa: ASSLEGGNSPLH

v_call: TRBV5-1
j_call: TRBJ2-3
cdr3_aa: ASSLEGRGVTDTQY

v_call: TRBV7-9
j_call: TRBJ2-7
cdr3_aa: ASSLALMERREQY

v_call: TRBV27
j_call: TRBJ1-2
cdr3_aa: ASSDQYGYT

v_call: TRBV29-1
j_call: TRBJ1-6
cdr3_aa: SARTEKNSPLH

v_call: TRBV11-2
j_call: TRBJ2-7
cdr3_aa: ASSLSGTTEGEQY

v_call: TRBV6-1
j_call: TRBJ2-1
cdr3_aa: ASSEASAENEQF

v_call: TRBV11-2
j_call: TRBJ2-1
cdr3_aa: ASSLDRYNEQF

v_call: TRBV10-3
j_call: TRBJ2-2
cdr3_aa: AIMAGWDTGELF

v_call: TRBV7-2
j_call: TRBJ1-2
cdr3_aa: ASSLVGGAGYGYT